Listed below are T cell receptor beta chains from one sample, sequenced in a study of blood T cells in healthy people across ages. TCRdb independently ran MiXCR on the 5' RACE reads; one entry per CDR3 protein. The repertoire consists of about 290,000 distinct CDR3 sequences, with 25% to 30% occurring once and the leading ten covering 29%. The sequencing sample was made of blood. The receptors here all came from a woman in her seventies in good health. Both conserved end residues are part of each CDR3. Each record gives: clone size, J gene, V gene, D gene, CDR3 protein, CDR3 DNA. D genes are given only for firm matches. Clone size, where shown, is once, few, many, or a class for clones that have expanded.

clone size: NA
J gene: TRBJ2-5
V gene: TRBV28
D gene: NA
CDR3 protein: CASRSTSGTYETQYF
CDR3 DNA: TGTGCCAGCAGGTCGACTAGTGGAACTTATGAGACCCAGTACTTC

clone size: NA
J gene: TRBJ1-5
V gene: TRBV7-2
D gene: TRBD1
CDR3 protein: CASSSRGKSQPQHF
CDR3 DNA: TGTGCCAGCAGCTCCAGGGGGAAAAGTCAGCCCCAGCATTTT

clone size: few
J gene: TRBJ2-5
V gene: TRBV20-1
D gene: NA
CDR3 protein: CSANPSLQETQYF
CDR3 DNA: TGCAGTGCTAACCCCAGCTTACAAGAGACCCAGTACTTC

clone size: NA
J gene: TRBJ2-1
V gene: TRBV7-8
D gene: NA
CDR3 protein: CASSLAGTPNEQFF
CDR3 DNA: TGTGCCAGCAGCTTGGCCGGGACTCCCAATGAGCAGTTCTTC

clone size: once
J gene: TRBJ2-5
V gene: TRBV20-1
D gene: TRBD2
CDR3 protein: CSASSGGGKTQYF
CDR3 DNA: TGCAGTGCTTCTAGCGGGGGTGGAAAGACCCAGTACTTC

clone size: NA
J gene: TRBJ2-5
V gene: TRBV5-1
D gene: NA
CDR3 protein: CASSLDPGPQETQYF
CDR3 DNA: TGCGCCAGCAGCTTGGACCCGGGCCCCCAAGAGACCCAGTACTTC

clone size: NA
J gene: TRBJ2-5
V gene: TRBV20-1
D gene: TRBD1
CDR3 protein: CSAIKSGTEETQYF
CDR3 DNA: TGCAGTGCCATAAAGTCCGGGACAGAAGAGACCCAGTACTTC

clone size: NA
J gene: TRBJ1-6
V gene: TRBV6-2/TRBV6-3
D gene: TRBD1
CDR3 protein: CASKPGQGVGHSPLHF
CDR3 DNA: TGTGCCAGCAAACCGGGACAGGGAGTTGGCCATTCACCCCTCCACTTT

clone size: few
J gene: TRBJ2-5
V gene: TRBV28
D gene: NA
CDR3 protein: CATQRGMETQYF
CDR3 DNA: TGTGCCACCCAAAGGGGGATGGAGACCCAGTACTTC

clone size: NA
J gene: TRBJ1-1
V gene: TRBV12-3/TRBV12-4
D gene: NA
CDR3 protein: CASSLTPNPEAFF
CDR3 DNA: TGTGCCAGCAGTTTAACCCCTAATCCTGAAGCTTTCTTT

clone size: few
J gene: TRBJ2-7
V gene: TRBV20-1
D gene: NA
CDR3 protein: CSARDRRSAYEQYF
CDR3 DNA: TGCAGTGCTAGAGATAGGAGGAGTGCCTACGAGCAGTACTTC

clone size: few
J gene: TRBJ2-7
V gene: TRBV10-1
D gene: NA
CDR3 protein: CASVGFGIPLALSYEQYF
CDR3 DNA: TGCGCCAGCGTAGGTTTTGGAATCCCGCTAGCTCTTTCCTACGAGCAGTACTTC

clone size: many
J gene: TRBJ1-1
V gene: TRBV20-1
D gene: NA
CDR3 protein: CSARDRSNTEAFF
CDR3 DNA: TGCAGTGCTAGAGATAGATCGAACACTGAAGCTTTCTTT

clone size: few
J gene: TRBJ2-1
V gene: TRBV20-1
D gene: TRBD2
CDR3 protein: CIPGTSGIRGFF
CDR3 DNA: TGCATCCCCGGGACTAGCGGGATCAGAGGGTTCTTC

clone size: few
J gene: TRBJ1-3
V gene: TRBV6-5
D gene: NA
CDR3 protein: CASSYMSGTGNTIYF
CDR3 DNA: TGTGCCAGCAGTTATATGTCTGGAACTGGAAACACCATATATTTT

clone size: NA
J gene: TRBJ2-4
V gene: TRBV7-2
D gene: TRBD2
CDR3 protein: CASSLGLALVTKNIQYF
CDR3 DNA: TGTGCCAGCAGCCTTGGACTAGCTCTCGTAACCAAAAACATTCAGTACTTC

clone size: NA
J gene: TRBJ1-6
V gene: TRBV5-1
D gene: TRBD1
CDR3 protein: CASSFDRGFSPLHF
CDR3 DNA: TGCGCCAGCAGCTTTGACAGGGGATTTTCACCCCTCCACTTT

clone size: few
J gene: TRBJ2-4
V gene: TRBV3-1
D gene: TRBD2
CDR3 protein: CASSSDRLAGTLAKNIQYF
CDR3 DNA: TGTGCCAGCAGCTCCGATCGACTAGCGGGAACACTAGCCAAAAACATTCAGTACTTC

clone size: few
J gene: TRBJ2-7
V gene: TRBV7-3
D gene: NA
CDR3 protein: CASSLGAELEQYF
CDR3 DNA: TGTGCCAGCAGCTTAGGCGCAGAGCTGGAGCAGTACTTC

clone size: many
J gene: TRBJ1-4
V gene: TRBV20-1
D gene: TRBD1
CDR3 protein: CSALDRTNEKLFF
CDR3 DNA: TGCAGTGCTCTGGACAGGACTAATGAAAAACTGTTTTTT

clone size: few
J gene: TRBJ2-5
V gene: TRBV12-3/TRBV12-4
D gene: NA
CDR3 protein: CASTLSGHQETQYF
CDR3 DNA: TGTGCCAGCACCCTCTCGGGACATCAAGAGACCCAGTACTTC

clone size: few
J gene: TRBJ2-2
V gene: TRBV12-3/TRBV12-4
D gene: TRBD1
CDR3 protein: CASSSGQGATGELFF
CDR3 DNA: TGTGCCAGCAGTTCTGGACAGGGGGCCACCGGGGAGCTGTTTTTT

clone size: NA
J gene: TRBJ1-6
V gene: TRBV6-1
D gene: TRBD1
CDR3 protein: CASKMGQGGESLHF
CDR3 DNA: TGTGCCAGCAAGATGGGACAGGGTGGCGAATCCCTCCACTTT

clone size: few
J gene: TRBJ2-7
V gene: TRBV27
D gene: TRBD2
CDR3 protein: CASSEAGARGYEQYF
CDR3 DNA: TGTGCCAGCAGCGAAGCGGGAGCCCGAGGCTACGAGCAGTACTTC

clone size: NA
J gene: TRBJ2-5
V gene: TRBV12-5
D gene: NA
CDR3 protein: CASGSGELQETQYF
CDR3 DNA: TGTGCTAGTGGTTCCGGGGAGCTGCAAGAGACCCAGTACTTC

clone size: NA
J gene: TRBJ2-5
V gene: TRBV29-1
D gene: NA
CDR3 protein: CSVEGGPGAREQYF
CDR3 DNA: TGCAGCGTTGAAGGGGGTCCCGGGGCGAGGGAGCAGTACTTC

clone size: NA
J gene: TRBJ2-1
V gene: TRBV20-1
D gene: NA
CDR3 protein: CSAPPASALTYNEQFF
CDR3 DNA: TGCAGTGCTCCTCCGGCCAGCGCACTAACCTACAATGAGCAGTTCTTC

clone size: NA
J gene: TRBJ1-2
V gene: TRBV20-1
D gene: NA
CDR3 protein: CSAPVENYGYTF
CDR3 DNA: TGCAGTGCCCCGGTGGAAAACTATGGCTACACCTTC

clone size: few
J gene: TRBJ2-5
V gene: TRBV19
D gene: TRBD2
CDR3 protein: CASSPGLSFETQYF
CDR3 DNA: TGTGCCAGTAGTCCGGGACTATCCTTCGAGACCCAGTACTTC

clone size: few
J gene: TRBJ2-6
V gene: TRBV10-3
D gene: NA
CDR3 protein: CAISGAGTGANVLTF
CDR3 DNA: TGTGCCATCAGTGGAGCCGGTACTGGGGCCAACGTCCTGACTTTC

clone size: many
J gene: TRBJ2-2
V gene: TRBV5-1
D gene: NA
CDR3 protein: CASRLGQNTGELFF
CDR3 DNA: TGCGCCAGCAGACTAGGGCAAAACACCGGGGAGCTGTTTTTT

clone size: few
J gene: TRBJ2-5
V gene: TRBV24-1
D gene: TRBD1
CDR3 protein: CATSDSDRVRETQYF
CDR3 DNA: TGTGCCACCAGTGATTCGGACAGGGTACGAGAGACCCAGTACTTC

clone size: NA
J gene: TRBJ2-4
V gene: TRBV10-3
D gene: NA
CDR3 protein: CAISESLRDIQYF
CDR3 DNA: TGTGCCATCAGTGAGTCGCTTAGGGACATTCAGTACTTC

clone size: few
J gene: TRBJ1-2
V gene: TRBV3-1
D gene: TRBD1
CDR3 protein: CASSTRTGAYGYTF
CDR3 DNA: TGTGCCAGCAGCACCCGGACAGGCGCATATGGCTACACCTTC

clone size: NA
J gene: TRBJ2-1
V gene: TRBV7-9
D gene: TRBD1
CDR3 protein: CSSSLDGTVYNEQFF
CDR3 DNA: TGTTCCAGCAGCTTAGATGGGACAGTCTACAATGAGCAGTTCTTC

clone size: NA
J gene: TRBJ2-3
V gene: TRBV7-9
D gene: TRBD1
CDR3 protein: CASSPGQGFPTDTQYF
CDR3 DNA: TGTGCCAGCAGCCCGGGACAGGGGTTCCCCACAGATACGCAGTATTTT

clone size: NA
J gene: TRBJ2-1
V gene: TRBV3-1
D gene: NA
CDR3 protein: CASSQVEKQFF
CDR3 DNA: TGTGCCAGCAGCCAAGTTGAAAAGCAGTTCTTC

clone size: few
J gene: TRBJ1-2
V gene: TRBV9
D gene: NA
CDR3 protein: CTSSDMNYGYTF
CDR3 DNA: TGTACCAGCAGCGACATGAACTATGGCTACACCTTC

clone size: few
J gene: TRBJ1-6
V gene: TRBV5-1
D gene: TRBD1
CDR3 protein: CASSLELGTGTIIDNSPLHF
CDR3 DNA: TGCGCCAGCAGCTTGGAACTCGGGACAGGGACAATCATCGATAATTCACCCCTCCACTTT

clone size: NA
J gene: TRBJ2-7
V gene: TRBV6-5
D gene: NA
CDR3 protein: CASRLNRVTAYEQYF
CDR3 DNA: TGTGCCAGCAGACTCAACCGGGTGACAGCCTACGAGCAGTACTTC

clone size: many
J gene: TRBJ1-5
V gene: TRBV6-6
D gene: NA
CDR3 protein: CASSPDSTQPQHF
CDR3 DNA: TGTGCCAGCAGTCCTGACAGCACCCAGCCCCAGCATTTT

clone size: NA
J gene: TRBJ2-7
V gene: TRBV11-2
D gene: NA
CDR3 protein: CAIRGQSSYEQYF
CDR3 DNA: TGTGCCATCCGGGGGCAGAGCTCCTACGAGCAGTACTTC

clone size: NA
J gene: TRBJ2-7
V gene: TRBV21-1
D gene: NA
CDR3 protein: CASSKYPSGSYEQYF
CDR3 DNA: TGTGCCAGCAGCAAATACCCCTCGGGGTCCTACGAGCAGTACTTC

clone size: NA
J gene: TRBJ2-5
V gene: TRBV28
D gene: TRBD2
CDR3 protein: CASSLTGREETQYF
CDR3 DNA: TGTGCCAGCAGTTTAACGGGGAGGGAGGAGACCCAGTACTTC

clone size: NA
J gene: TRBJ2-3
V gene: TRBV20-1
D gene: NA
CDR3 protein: CSAREWGGTTGDTQYF
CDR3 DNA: TGCAGTGCTAGAGAGTGGGGAGGGACTACAGGGGATACGCAGTATTTT

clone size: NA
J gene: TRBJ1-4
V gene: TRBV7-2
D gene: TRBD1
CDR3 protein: CASSLSGGMGQGFGKLFF
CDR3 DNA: TGTGCCAGCAGCTTAAGTGGTGGCATGGGACAGGGGTTCGGAAAACTGTTTTTT

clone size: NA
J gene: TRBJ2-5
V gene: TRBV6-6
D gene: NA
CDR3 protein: CASSYSWSGPETQYF
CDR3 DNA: TGTGCCAGCAGTTACTCGTGGAGCGGGCCAGAGACCCAGTACTTC